Below are 16 T cell receptor beta chains sequenced from a single sample in a study of blood T cell repertoires in COVID-19. The repertoire was sequenced with immunoSEQ multiplex PCR; TCRdb's copy has only in-frame clones and lacks some. Of 250,000 to 350,000 clones in the sample, 65% to 85% were seen once. Sequenced input: peripheral blood. The receptors stem from a person aged 70 to 85 with COVID-19, enrolled during active disease.

A few counts support this clone. V gene TRBV9 combines with J gene TRBJ2-7; possible D gene TRBD1, 5 bases. CDR3 length equals 14 residues. In germline, CDR1 is SGDLS, CDR2 YYNGEE. The V and J ends lost 4 bases and 2 bases respectively, with 13 bases between them. DNA for the CDR3: TGTGCCAGCAGCCCGGACATTCCCCCCTACGAGCAGTACTTC. As protein: CASSPDIPPYEQYF.

The rearrangement links TRBV6-5 to TRBJ1-2; unclear D gene. Trimming cost V 7 bases and J 4 bases, with 7 bases left between them. The CDR3 spans 11 residues. Germline V gene data show CDR1 as MNHEY and CDR2 as SVGAGI. CDR3 DNA sequence: TGTGCCAGCAAACAGCTCTATGGCTACACCTTC. Translated: CASKQLYGYTF.

The chain links TRBV27 to TRBJ2-5; D perhaps matches TRBD1 (6 bases). The CDR3 has 17 residues. Germline V gene lookup returns CDR1 MNHEY and CDR2 SMNVEV (reference sequence). With 2 bases removed from V and 1 base from J, the gap between germline ends came to 17 bases. The CDR3 nucleotides read TGTGCCAGCAGTTTACAGGGGCGTCGTGGAACCCAAGAGACCCAGTACTTC. Translating gives CASSLQGRRGTQETQYF.

V usage is TRBV3-1 (or the pseudogene TRBV3-2) and J usage is TRBJ1-5, with TRBD1 identical over 8 bases. Trimming removed 0 bases from V and 5 bases from J; junction bases left unmatched: 6. Per germline, CDR1 LGHDT and CDR2 YNNKEL (reference sequence). The CDR3 spans 16 residues. This chain's CDR3 is CASSQDLKGQDQPQHF. The CDR3 nucleotides read TGTGCCAGCAGCCAAGACTTGAAGGGACAGGATCAGCCCCAGCATTTT.

This clone came up once. The chain has TRBV6-2 or TRBV6-3 and TRBJ2-2, with a tentative D call TRBD2 (6 bases). The V end lost 2 bases, the J end lost 3 bases, and 16 bases lay between the germline ends. CDR1 is MNHEY, CDR2 SVGEGT, per germline. This CDR3 is 17 amino acids long. The CDR3 loop reads CASSYRGGRKDTGELFF. The CDR3 DNA reads as TGTGCCAGCAGTTACCGAGGAGGGAGGAAGGACACCGGGGAGCTGTTTTTT.

This chain joins TRBV7-8 and TRBJ1-3, with a tentative D call TRBD1 (6 bases). Germline loops: CDR1 SGHVS, CDR2 FQNEAQ. This CDR3 region has 16 residues. The ends were cut back, 5 bases at V and 4 bases at J, with 18 bases in the middle. The CDR3 coding sequence is TGTGCCAGCAGCCCCACCTTCAGGGGCCTAGGAAACACCATATATTTT. It translates to CASSPTFRGLGNTIYF.

In its sample, this clone was seen a few times. The V gene is TRBV25-1, the J gene TRBJ2-5, with 10 bases matching TRBD2. Germline V gene data show CDR1 as MGHDK and CDR2 as SYGVNS. This CDR3 is 16 amino acids long. V was pared by 3 bases and J by 5 bases, with 9 bases of the junction left unmatched. Here the CDR3 reads CASSDPQRGGLETQYF. CDR3 bases: TGTGCCAGCAGTGACCCACAGCGGGGGGGCCTTGAGACCCAGTACTTC.

This sequence joins TRBV2 and TRBJ1-5; TRBD1 matches at 8 bases. This CDR3 is 15 amino acids long. The V gene's germline CDR1 is SNHLY and CDR2 FYNNEI. With V trimmed by 6 bases and J by 0 bases, 4 bases remained unmatched. CDR3 amino acids: CASRLQGVSNQPQHF. DNA of the CDR3: TGTGCCAGCAGATTACAGGGGGTTAGCAATCAGCCCCAGCATTTT.

The rearrangement joins TRBV20-1 to TRBJ1-1; D is ambiguous. Per the germline V gene, CDR1 is DFQATT and CDR2 is SNEGSKA (reference sequence). Between the trimmed V and J ends, which lost 3 bases and 3 bases, there was a span of 11 bases. The CDR3 loop spans 13 amino acids. For the CDR3, the DNA is TGCAGTGCTAGTAAGGGAGCGGACACTGAAGCTTTCTTT. This translates into CSASKGADTEAFF.

The chain links TRBV5-4 to TRBJ2-1, with 12 nucleotides matching TRBD2. Looked up from germline, CDR1 is SGHNT and CDR2 is YYREEE (reference sequence). The CDR3 length is 18 residues. The trim removed 4 bases at V and 8 bases at J, leaving 16 bases unmatched. The CDR3 protein is CASSPLAGGPKEKDEQFF. Written as DNA, the CDR3 is TGTGCCAGCAGCCCGCTAGCGGGAGGGCCAAAGGAAAAGGATGAGCAGTTCTTC.

The CDR3 is CASSEGTGITGANVLTF. The CDR3 coding sequence is TGCGCCAGCAGCGAGGGGACAGGAATAACAGGGGCCAACGTCCTGACTTTC. The genes are TRBV5-1 and TRBJ2-6; the match to TRBD1 covers 8 bases. CDR3 size: 17 residues. The ends lost 4 bases at V and 4 bases at J; junction bases unmatched: 10. Germline assignment: CDR1 SGHRS and CDR2 YFSETQ.

The V call is TRBV28, the J call TRBJ2-7; TRBD2 matches at 9 bases. Germline V lookup: CDR1 MDHEN, CDR2 SYDVKM. This CDR3 is 16 amino acids long. The ends lost 5 bases at V and 1 base at J; junction bases unmatched: 9. CDR3 loop: CASSQQLAGQSYEQYF. The CDR3 DNA reads TGTGCCAGCAGTCAACAACTAGCGGGCCAGTCCTACGAGCAGTACTTC.

This chain joins TRBV7-2 and TRBJ2-3, with 14 bases aligning to TRBD2. Unmatched junction bases numbered 6, after V lost 5 bases and J lost 5 bases. CDR1 is SGHTA, CDR2 FQGNSA, per germline. This CDR3 has 16 amino acids. CDR3 sequence (DNA): TGTGCCAGCAGCGAGACTAGCGGGGGGGCGGGAGATACGCAGTATTTT. Translation: CASSETSGGAGDTQYF.

The CDR3 DNA reads TGTGCCAGCAGCTTATGGACAGGGGGCAACACTGAAGCTTTCTTT. It translates to CASSLWTGGNTEAFF. This chain joins TRBV7-8 and TRBJ1-1; 11 nucleotides align to TRBD1. The CDR3 has 15 residues. CDR1 is SGHVS and CDR2 is FQNEAQ in the germline V gene. V gave up 2 bases and J gave up 2 bases; unmatched junction bases: 1.

The chain couples TRBV7-8 to TRBJ1-5; the match to TRBD1 covers 7 bases. After removal of 3 bases from V and 5 bases from J, the junction contained 7 bases not matched to a gene. This CDR3 spans 15 amino acids. From germline, CDR1 is SGHVS and CDR2 FQNEAQ. DNA of the CDR3: TGTGCCAGCAGCTTGGTCCGACAGGGTTATCAGCCCCAGCATTTT. The encoded protein is CASSLVRQGYQPQHF.

The chain links TRBV18 to TRBJ1-4, with 11 nucleotides matching TRBD1. J gave up 8 bases and V 3 bases, and 5 bases lay outside the gene matches. The CDR3 contains 15 residues. CDR1 is KGHSH and CDR2 is LQKENI in the germline V gene. CDR3 loop: CASSPDRGQDEKLFF. Here the CDR3 DNA reads TGTGCCAGCTCACCGGACAGGGGGCAAGACGAAAAACTGTTTTTT. Full variable domain (rest looked up from reference TRBV18 and TRBJ1-4): NAGVMQNPRHLVRRRGQEARLRCSPMKGHSHVYWYRQLPEEGLKFMVYLQKENIIDESGMPKERFSAEFPKEGPSILRIQQVVRGDSAAYFCASSPDRGQDEKLFFGSGTQLSVL.